One sample yielded the 25 T cell receptor beta chains listed below, sequenced in a study of tumor and adjacent non-tumor tissue in lung cancer. A modified ARM-PCR protocol with three rounds of nested PCR amplified TCRbeta. TCRdb redid the calling of the multiplex PCR reads with MiXCR, one entry per CDR3 protein. The sample records 200,000 or so distinct CDR3 sequences, 71% being singletons. This sample's RNA came from whole unsorted tissue. The sample taken for sequencing was lung tumor tissue. These receptors were taken from a man between 60 and 75 years old with non-small cell lung cancer.

This clonotype was seen only a few times. This may be a read error, as it is one base from a much larger clone. The CDR3 does not close with the conserved phenylalanine or tryptophan, likely indicating a read error. The chain links TRBV11-3 to TRBJ2-5; TRBD1 matches at 8 bases. Per germline, CDR1 SGHNT and CDR2 YENEEA. The junction had 9 bases not matched to a gene; V was cut back by 1 base and J by 5 bases. CDR3 length equals 16 residues. In DNA, the CDR3 is TGTGCCAGCAGCTTAGGGGACAGGTTTGGAGGGGAGACCCAGTACTTA. Residues: CASSLGDRFGGETQYL.

This clonotype was seen a few times. This chain links TRBV12-3 or TRBV12-4 with TRBJ1-6; no reliable D call. Trimming removed 3 bases from V and 13 bases from J, with 13 bases in between. CDR3 length: 13 amino acids. The DNA for the CDR3 is TGTGCCAGCAGTTTCCGCGGGGAAACCCCCCTCCACTTT. This gives the protein CASSFRGETPLHF.

Worth noting for this clonotype: A read error is likely, as this CDR3 ends without the conserved phenylalanine or tryptophan. The chain is built from TRBV6-5 and TRBJ1-3, with D maybe TRBD1 (6 bases). There are 14 residues in the CDR3. Germline V CDR1 and CDR2: MNHEY, SVGAGI. With 0 bases removed from V and 3 bases from J, the gap between germline ends came to 6 bases. CDR3 amino acids: CASSYSGGGNTIYS. In DNA form, the CDR3 reads TGTGCCAGCAGTTACTCAGGGGGTGGAAACACCATATATTCT.

A remark on this clonotype: Mismatch with germline at one junction end may stem from a read error. The CDR3 protein is CASGHLRSREGLRGRKNEQFF. CDR3 DNA: TGTGCCAGCGGCCATCTCCGATCACGCGAGGGCCTCCGGGGGAGGAAGAATGAGCAGTTCTTC. This rearrangement joins TRBV4-2 to TRBJ2-1, with D perhaps TRBD2 (6 bases). The germline gives CDR1 LGHNA, CDR2 YNFKEQ. The CDR3 is 21 residues long.

About this clonotype itself: This clone may be a read error of a much larger clone one base away. The rearrangement links TRBV20-1 to TRBJ1-6, with D possibly being TRBD1 (5 bases). Germline V gene sequence: CDR1 DFQATT, CDR2 SNEGSKA (reference sequence). This CDR3 region has 14 residues. The CDR3 DNA sequence: TGCAGTGCTAGTCCCAGGGTCGAGGTGTCACCCCTCAACTTT. This gives the protein CSASPRVEVSPLNF.

As regards this clonotype: The germline gene is not matched at one end of the junction; a read error may be the cause. V gene TRBV4-3 combines with J gene TRBJ2-7, with D possibly TRBD1 on 6 matching bases. Germline V gene data show CDR1 as LGHNA and CDR2 as YSLEER. The CDR3 contains 14 residues. DNA of the CDR3: TGCGCCGGCAGCCAAGGGGGAGATACCTACGAGCAGTACTTC. Its translation is CAGSQGGDTYEQYF.

The chain uses TRBV29-1 and TRBJ1-5, with 8 nucleotides matching TRBD1. CDR3 length equals 14 residues. Germline V lookup: CDR1 SQVTM, CDR2 ANQGSEA. Trimming took 6 bases from V and 3 from J; bases not matched to a gene: 7. The DNA of the CDR3 is TGCAGCGTACGGACAGGGAGAAACAATCAGCCCCAGCATTTT. Translated, it gives CSVRTGRNNQPQHF.

The rearrangement uses TRBV11-3 and TRBJ2-7; TRBD2 agrees at 7 bases. This CDR3 is 15 amino acids long. V lost 6 bases, J lost 6 bases, and 14 bases stayed unmatched. Germline V lookup: CDR1 SGHNT, CDR2 YENEEA. CDR3 nucleotides: TGTGCCAGCAGATTTAATAGGACTAGGGGATCCGAGCAGTACTTC. As protein: CASRFNRTRGSEQYF.

The sample holds one count of this clonotype. This could be a read error, since a much larger clone is one nucleotide away. The chain joins TRBV4-3 to TRBJ1-1, with a possible D match to TRBD1 (5 bases). The germline gives CDR1 LGHNA, CDR2 YSLEER. This CDR3 spans 13 amino acids. The DNA for the CDR3 is TGCCCCAGCAGCCAAGACAGGAACACTGAAGCTTTCTTT. It specifies CPSSQDRNTEAFF.

There are many counts of this clonotype. This chain joins TRBV10-1 and TRBJ2-1; 9 bases align to TRBD1. The germline V gene has CDR1 WNHNN and CDR2 SYGVQD (reference sequence). J gave up 8 bases and V 8 bases, and 16 bases lay outside the gene matches. This CDR3 is 16 amino acids long. The CDR3 DNA follows: TGCGCCAGCGGGGCTCCGGGACAGGGAGAAGGCGATGAGCAGTTCTTC. Its protein product is CASGAPGQGEGDEQFF.

This clonotype was seen only once. Here the CDR3 omits its conserved ending phenylalanine or tryptophan, so a read error is the likely source. The chain joins TRBV6-5 to TRBJ2-1, with 9 bases that match TRBD2. Germline V lookup: CDR1 MNHEY, CDR2 SVGAGI. CDR3 size: 18 residues. The J segment lost 6 bases and the V segment lost 9 bases, leaving 21 bases of the junction unmatched. The CDR3 region has the DNA TGTGCCAGTACCGAGCGAGCGGGAGGACTTATTTCCCGCAATGAGCAGTTCTTA. Its translation: CASTERAGGLISRNEQFL.

A single count supports this clonotype. One end of the junction varies from germline; a read error may be responsible. This chain joins TRBV20-1 and TRBJ2-1, with 9 bases identical to TRBD2. Germline CDR1 and CDR2: DFQATT and SNEGSKA (reference sequence). The CDR3 covers 15 residues. CDR3: CSAVTGTSFSNELFF. CDR3 bases: TGCAGTGCTGTTACCGGGACTAGCTTTAGCAATGAGCTGTTCTTC.

V gene TRBV11-2 combines with J gene TRBJ2-2, with 9 bases aligning to TRBD2. Germline V CDR1 and CDR2: SGHAT, FQNNGV. This CDR3 spans 16 amino acids. The J segment lost 4 bases and the V segment lost 10 bases, leaving 13 bases of the junction unmatched. The CDR3 loop is CANSFGGGASTGELFF. Written as DNA, the CDR3 is TGTGCCAACAGTTTCGGCGGGGGGGCGAGCACCGGGGAGCTGTTTTTT.

About this clonotype itself: Being one base from a much bigger clone, this may be a read error. The chain is built from TRBV29-1 and TRBJ1-2, with D hard to call. The germline V gene has CDR1 SQVTM and CDR2 ANQGSEA. The CDR3 covers 11 residues. CDR3 sequence reads: CSVATGYDYTF. The CDR3 DNA is TGCAGCGTTGCCACGGGTTATGACTACACCTTC.

About this clonotype itself: Relative to the germline gene, one junction end is altered; a read error may explain this. The rearrangement links TRBV11-1 to TRBJ2-7, with a weak D call TRBD2 (5 bases). The CDR3 has 15 amino acids. The germline V gene has CDR1 SGHAT and CDR2 FQDESV (reference sequence). CDR3 sequence reads: CASSFRDRSSYDQYF. CDR3 nucleotides: TGTGCCAGCAGCTTTCGGGATAGGAGCTCCTACGATCAGTACTTC.

About this clonotype: Sequence at one end of the junction differs from germline and may be a read error. CDR3 nucleotide sequence: TGTGCCAGCAGCTCCACAGCGGGCATCGACTACGAGCAGCAATTC. Its protein is CASSSTAGIDYEQQF. V usage is TRBV11-3 and J usage is TRBJ2-7, with a weak D call TRBD2 (6 bases). The CDR3 consists of 15 residues. Germline CDR1 is SGHNT and CDR2 is YENEEA.

On this clonotype itself: Sequence at one end of the junction differs from germline and may be a read error. J is TRBJ2-5 and V is TRBV4-1, with 8 nucleotides matching TRBD1. The length of the CDR3 is 16 residues. Germline CDR1 MGHRA, CDR2 YSYEKL. In DNA, the CDR3 is TGCGCCAGTAGCCGAGTGGACAGGGTTATACAAGAGACCCAGTACTTC. The encoded protein is CASSRVDRVIQETQYF.

This clonotype has just one count. Possible read error: a much larger clone is one base away. The conserved final phenylalanine or tryptophan is absent from the CDR3, which likely points to a read error. V gene TRBV20-1 combines with J gene TRBJ2-7; tentative D call: TRBD2 (5 bases). Trimming pared 4 bases from V and 3 bases from J, leaving 10 bases between. This CDR3 comprises 12 residues. Germline assignment: CDR1 DFQATT and CDR2 SNEGSKA (reference sequence). CDR3 DNA: TGCAGTGCTATGATACGGGACTACGAGCAGTACTAC. It encodes CSAMIRDYEQYY.

This clonotype was picked up one time. A read error may be the cause here, since a much bigger clone is one base away. V gene TRBV29-1 combines with J gene TRBJ2-7; maybe TRBD1 (7 bases). The germline V gene has CDR1 SQVTM and CDR2 ANQGSEA. With 5 bases removed from V and 3 bases from J, the gap between germline ends came to 14 bases. The CDR3 runs to 13 residues. This CDR3 is CSVLSQGGYEQYF. The CDR3 DNA follows: TGCAGCGTTTTATCCCAGGGGGGCTACGAGCAGTACTTC.

This sequence joins TRBV28 and TRBJ1-1; D gene unclear. The ends were cut back, 7 bases at V and 0 bases at J, with 9 bases in the middle. CDR1 is MDHEN and CDR2 is SYDVKM in the germline V gene. This CDR3 is 13 amino acids long. This CDR3 reads CASKGFMNTEAFF. The CDR3 DNA reads TGTGCCAGCAAAGGGTTCATGAACACTGAAGCTTTCTTT.

The CDR3 region has the DNA TGTGCCATCAGTTTAGCCGGACCGTGGGGAAGGCTGTTTTTT. It is translated as CAISLAGPWGRLFF. The rearrangement links TRBV11-3 to TRBJ2-2; no clear D gene. Trimming removed 10 bases from V and 13 bases from J, with 25 bases in between. CDR3 length equals 14 residues. Germline CDR1 and CDR2: SGHNT and YENEEA.

As to this clonotype: At one boundary the junction diverges from the germline segment, which might be a read error. The chain employs TRBV11-3 and TRBJ1-1; D not certain. CDR1 SGHNT and CDR2 YENEEA come from the germline V gene. CDR3 length: 13 amino acids. CDR3 DNA: TGTGCCAGTAGCTCCCTTTCGAACACTGAAGCTTTATTT. Translated, it gives CASSSLSNTEALF.

Regarding this clonotype: A read error may produce the germline difference seen at one junction end. The chain employs TRBV20-1 and TRBJ1-1, with a weak D call TRBD1 (5 bases). Germline V gene sequence: CDR1 DFQATT, CDR2 SNEGSKA (reference sequence). The CDR3 covers 14 residues. As DNA, the CDR3 is TGCAGTACTAGAGATGTGCAGGGTGGCACTGAAGCTTTCTTT. Its translation: CSTRDVQGGTEAFF.

This clonotype appeared a few times. V usage is TRBV5-5 and J usage is TRBJ2-2; D may be TRBD2 (6 bases). CDR1 is SGHKS, CDR2 YYEKEE, per germline (reference sequence). The V end lost 3 bases, the J end lost 5 bases, and 11 bases lay between the germline ends. There are 14 residues in the CDR3. Here the CDR3 DNA reads TGTGCCAGCAGCTCGGAGGGGTCTACCGGGGAGCTGTTTTTT. Translated: CASSSEGSTGELFF. Full variable domain (outside the CDR3, taken from reference TRBV5-5 and TRBJ2-2): DAGVTQSPTHLIKTRGQQVTLRCSPISGHKSVSWYQQVLGQGPQFIFQYYEKEERGRGNFPDRFSARQFPNYSSELNVNALLLGDSALYLCASSSEGSTGELFFGEGSRLTVL.

The chain links TRBV7-9 to TRBJ2-3; D might be TRBD1 or TRBD2, each matching 5 bases. V shed 4 bases and J shed 5 bases, with 19 bases lying between them. Germline values: CDR1 SEHNR, CDR2 FQNEAQ (reference sequence). The CDR3 has 16 residues. CDR3 in DNA: TGTGCCAGCAGCTCTCCCGGGATAGGGACCATAGATACGCAGTATTTT. Its translation is CASSSPGIGTIDTQYF.